Reported below is one T cell receptor (beta chain). What it binds is not known. This specimen belongs to a study of CD8+ T cells in alopecia areata. Study conclusions and caveats: Besides other cells, scalp samples also yield sequences of resident alphabeta T cells from normal skin. The study found TCR sharing across patients less clear than in mice, possibly for HLA reasons.

Trimming left V 3 bases short and J 4 bases short, with 9 bases between. CDR3 length: 12 residues. Germline V gene sequence: CDR1 SQVTM, CDR2 ANQGSEA. Investigators isolated RNA and reverse transcribed it into cDNA to act as the sequencing template. Clones were sequenced by immunoSEQ multiplex PCR, and TCRdb holds only the in-frame ones, with some missing. Among just over 150,000 clones listed, about 50% were seen once. The source was CD8+ T cells sorted from blood, collected at week 0. This chain connects TRBV29-1 to TRBJ1-1, with D unresolved. The sequence was collected from a human donor with alopecia areata. The CDR3 reads CSVERMGTEAFF. CDR3 sequence (DNA): TGCAGCGTTGAGCGTATGGGCACTGAAGCTTTCTTT.